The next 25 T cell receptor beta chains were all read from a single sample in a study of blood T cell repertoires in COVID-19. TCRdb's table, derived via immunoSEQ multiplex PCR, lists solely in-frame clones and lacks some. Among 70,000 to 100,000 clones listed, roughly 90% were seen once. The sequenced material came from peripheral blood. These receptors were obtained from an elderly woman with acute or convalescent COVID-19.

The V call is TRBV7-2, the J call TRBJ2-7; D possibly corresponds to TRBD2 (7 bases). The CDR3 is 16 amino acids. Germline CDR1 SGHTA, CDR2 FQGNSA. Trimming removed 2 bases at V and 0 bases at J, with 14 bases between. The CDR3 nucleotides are TGTGCCAGCAGCTTACCGGGGGGCCCTCGCTCCTACGAGCAGTACTTC. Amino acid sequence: CASSLPGGPRSYEQYF. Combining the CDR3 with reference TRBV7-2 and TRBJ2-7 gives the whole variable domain GAGVSQSPSNKVTEKGKDVELRCDPISGHTALYWYRQSLGQGLEFLIYFQGNSAPDKSGLPSDRFSAERTGGSVSTLTIQRTQQEDSAVYLCASSLPGGPRSYEQYFGPGTRLTVT.

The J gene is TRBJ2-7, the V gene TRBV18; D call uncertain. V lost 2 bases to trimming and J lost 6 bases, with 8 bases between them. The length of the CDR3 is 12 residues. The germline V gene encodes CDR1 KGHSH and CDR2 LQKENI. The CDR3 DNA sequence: TGTGCCAGCTCACCATCGCCTAGCGAGCAGTACTTC. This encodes CASSPSPSEQYF.

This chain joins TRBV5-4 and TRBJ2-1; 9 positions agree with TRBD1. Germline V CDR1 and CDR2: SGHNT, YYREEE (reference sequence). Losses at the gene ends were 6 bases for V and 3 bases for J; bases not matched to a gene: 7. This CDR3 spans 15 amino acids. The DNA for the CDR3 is TGTGCCAGCAACCAGGGACAGGGAGTCTACAATGAGCAGTTCTTC. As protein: CASNQGQGVYNEQFF.

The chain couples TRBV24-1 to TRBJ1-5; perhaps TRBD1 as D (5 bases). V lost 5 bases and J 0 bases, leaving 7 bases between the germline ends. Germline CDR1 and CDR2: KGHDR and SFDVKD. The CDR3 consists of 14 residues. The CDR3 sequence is CATSAGGSNQPQHF. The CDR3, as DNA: TGTGCCACCAGTGCCGGGGGTAGCAATCAGCCCCAGCATTTT.

CDR3: CASSQNAGYNEQYF. CDR3 coding DNA: TGCGCCAGCAGTCAAAATGCGGGGTACAACGAGCAGTACTTC. The V gene is TRBV4-3, the J gene TRBJ2-7; maybe TRBD2 (6 bases). V gave up 6 bases and J gave up 5 bases, with 17 bases separating them. CDR1 is LGHNA and CDR2 is YSLEER in the germline V gene. CDR3 length: 14 residues.

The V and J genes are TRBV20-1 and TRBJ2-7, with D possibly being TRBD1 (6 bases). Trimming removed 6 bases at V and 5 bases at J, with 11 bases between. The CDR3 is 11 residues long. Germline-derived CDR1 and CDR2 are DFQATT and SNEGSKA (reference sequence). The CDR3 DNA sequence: TGCAGTGCCAGGGACATCAACGAGCAGTACTTC. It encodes CSARDINEQYF.

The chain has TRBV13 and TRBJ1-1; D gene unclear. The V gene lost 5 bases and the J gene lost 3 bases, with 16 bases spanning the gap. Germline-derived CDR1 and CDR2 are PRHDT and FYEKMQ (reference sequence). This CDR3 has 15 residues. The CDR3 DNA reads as TGTGCCAGCAGCGAGACGATGGGAGGGTACACTGAAGCTTTCTTT. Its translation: CASSETMGGYTEAFF. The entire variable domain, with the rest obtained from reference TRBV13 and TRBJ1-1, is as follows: AAGVIQSPRHLIKEKRETATLKCYPIPRHDTVYWYQQGPGQDPQFLISFYEKMQSDKGSIPDRFSAQQFSDYHSELNMSSLELGDSALYFCASSETMGGYTEAFFGQGTRLTVV.

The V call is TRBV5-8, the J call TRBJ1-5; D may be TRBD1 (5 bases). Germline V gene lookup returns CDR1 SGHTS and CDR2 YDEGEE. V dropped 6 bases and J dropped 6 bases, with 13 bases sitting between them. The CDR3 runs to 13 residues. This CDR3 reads CASKRRGGQPQHF. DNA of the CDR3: TGTGCCAGCAAGAGAAGGGGCGGTCAGCCCCAGCATTTT.

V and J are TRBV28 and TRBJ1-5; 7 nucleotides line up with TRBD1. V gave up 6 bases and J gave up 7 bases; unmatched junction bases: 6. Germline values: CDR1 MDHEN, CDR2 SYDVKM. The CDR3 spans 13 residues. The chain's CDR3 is CASRGQSRQPQHF. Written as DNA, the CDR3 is TGTGCCAGCAGGGGACAGAGCAGGCAGCCCCAGCATTTT.

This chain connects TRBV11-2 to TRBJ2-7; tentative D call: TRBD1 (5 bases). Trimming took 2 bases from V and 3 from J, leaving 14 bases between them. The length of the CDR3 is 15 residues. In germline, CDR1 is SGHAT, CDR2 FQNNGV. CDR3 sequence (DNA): TGTGCCAGCAGCTTACAAGGGGTCTCGATCTACGAGCAGTACTTC. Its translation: CASSLQGVSIYEQYF. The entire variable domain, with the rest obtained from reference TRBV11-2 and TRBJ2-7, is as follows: EAGVAQSPRYKIIEKRQSVAFWCNPISGHATLYWYQQILGQGPKLLIQFQNNGVVDDSQLPKDRFSAERLKGVDSTLKIQPAKLEDSAVYLCASSLQGVSIYEQYFGPGTRLTVT.

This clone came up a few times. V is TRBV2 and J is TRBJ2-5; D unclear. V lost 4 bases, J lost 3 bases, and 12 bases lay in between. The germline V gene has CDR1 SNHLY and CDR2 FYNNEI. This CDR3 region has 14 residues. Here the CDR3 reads CASSALVGEETQYF. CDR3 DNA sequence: TGTGCCAGCAGTGCGCTCGTGGGCGAAGAGACCCAGTACTTC.

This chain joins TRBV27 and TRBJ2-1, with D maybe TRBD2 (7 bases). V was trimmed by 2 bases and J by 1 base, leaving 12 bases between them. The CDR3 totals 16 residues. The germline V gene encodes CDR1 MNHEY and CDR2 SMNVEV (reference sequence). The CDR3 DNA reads TGTGCCAGCAGTTTAGGGGGGGGGCGGTCCTACAATGAGCAGTTCTTC. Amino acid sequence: CASSLGGGRSYNEQFF.

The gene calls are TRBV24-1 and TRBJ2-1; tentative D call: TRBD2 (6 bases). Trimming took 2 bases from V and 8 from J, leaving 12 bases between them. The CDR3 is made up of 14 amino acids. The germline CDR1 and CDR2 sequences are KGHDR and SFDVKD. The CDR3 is CATSDSRGGYEQFF. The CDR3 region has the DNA TGTGCCACCAGTGATTCGAGGGGAGGTTATGAGCAGTTCTTC.

The CDR3 is CASSLASGRVGEQFF. In nucleotides, the CDR3 is TGTGCCAGCAGCTTAGCTAGCGGGAGGGTCGGTGAGCAGTTCTTC. This chain links TRBV7-9 with TRBJ2-1, with 11 bases identical to TRBD2. Germline V CDR1 and CDR2: SEHNR, FQNEAQ (reference sequence). The J segment lost 9 bases and the V segment lost 0 bases, leaving 4 bases of the junction unmatched. CDR3 length equals 15 residues.

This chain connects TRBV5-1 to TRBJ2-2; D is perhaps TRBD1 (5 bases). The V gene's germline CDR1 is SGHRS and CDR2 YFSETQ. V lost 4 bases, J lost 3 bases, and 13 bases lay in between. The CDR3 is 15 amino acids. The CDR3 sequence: CASSLDQGYTGELFF. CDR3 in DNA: TGCGCCAGCAGCCTGGACCAGGGTTACACCGGGGAGCTGTTTTTT. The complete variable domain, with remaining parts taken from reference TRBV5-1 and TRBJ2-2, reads KAGVTQTPRYLIKTRGQQVTLSCSPISGHRSVSWYQQTPGQGLQFLFEYFSETQRNKGNFPGRFSGRQFSNSRSEMNVSTLELGDSALYLCASSLDQGYTGELFFGEGSRLTVL.

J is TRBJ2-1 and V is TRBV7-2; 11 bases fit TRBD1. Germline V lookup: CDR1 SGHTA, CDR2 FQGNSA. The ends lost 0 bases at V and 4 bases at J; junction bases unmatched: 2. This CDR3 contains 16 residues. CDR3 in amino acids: CASSLAGQGAYNEQFF. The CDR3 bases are TGTGCCAGCAGCTTAGCCGGACAGGGGGCTTACAATGAGCAGTTCTTC.

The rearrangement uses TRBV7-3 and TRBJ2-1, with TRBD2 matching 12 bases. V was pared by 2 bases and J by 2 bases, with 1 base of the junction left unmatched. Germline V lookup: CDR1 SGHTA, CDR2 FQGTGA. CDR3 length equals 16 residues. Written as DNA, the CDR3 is TGTGCCAGCAGCTTAGCTAGCGGGGGGGCCTACAATGAGCAGTTCTTC. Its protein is CASSLASGGAYNEQFF.

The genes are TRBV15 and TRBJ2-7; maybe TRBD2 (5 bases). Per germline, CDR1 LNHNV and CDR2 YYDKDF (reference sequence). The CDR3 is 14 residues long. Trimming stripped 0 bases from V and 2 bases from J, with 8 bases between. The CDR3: CATSREDSTYEQYF. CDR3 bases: TGTGCCACCAGCAGAGAGGACTCTACCTACGAGCAGTACTTC. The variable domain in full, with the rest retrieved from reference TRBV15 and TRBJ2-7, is DAMVIQNPRYQVTQFGKPVTLSCSQTLNHNVMYWYQQKSSQAPKLLFHYYDKDFNNEADTPDNFQSRRPNTSFCFLDIRSPGLGDTAMYLCATSREDSTYEQYFGPGTRLTVT.

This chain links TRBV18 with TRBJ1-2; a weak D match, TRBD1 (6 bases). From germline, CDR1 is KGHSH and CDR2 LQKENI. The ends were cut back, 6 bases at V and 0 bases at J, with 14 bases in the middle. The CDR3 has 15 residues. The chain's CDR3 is CASSPRTASNYGYTF. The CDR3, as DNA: TGTGCCAGCTCCCCTAGGACAGCCTCTAACTATGGCTACACCTTC.

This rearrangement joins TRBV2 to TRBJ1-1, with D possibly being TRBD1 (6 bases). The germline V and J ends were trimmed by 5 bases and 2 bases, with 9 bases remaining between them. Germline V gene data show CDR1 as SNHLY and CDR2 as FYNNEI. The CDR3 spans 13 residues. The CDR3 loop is CASSRDTNTEAFF. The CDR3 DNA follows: TGTGCCAGCAGTCGGGACACCAACACTGAAGCTTTCTTT.

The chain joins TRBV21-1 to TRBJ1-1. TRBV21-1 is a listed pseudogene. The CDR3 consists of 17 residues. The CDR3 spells CASSKTEGTYANTEAFF. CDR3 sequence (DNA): TGTGCCAGCAGCAAAACCGAGGGAACGTACGCGAACACTGAAGCTTTCTTT.

The CDR3 coding sequence is TGTGCCAGCAGTCCCCCCGGGGTATTCTTCGATGGCTACACCTTC. It codes for CASSPPGVFFDGYTF. The chain links TRBV6-5 to TRBJ1-2; D gene unclear. The CDR3 sequence is 15 residues long. Trimming shortened V by 5 bases and J by 6 bases, and 19 bases separated the two germline ends. Germline V gene sequence: CDR1 MNHEY, CDR2 SVGAGI.

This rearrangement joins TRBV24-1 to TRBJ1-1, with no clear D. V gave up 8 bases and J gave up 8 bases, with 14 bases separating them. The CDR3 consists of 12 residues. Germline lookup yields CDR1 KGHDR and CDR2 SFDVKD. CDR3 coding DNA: TGTGCCACCAATACTGTACAGCCCGAAGCTTTCTTT. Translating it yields CATNTVQPEAFF.

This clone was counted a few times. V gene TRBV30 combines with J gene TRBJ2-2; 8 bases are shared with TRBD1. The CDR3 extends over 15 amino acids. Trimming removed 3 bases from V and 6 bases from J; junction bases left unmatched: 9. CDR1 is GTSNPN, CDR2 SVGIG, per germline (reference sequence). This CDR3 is CAWSLRDRSAGELFF. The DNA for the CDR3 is TGTGCCTGGAGCCTCCGGGACAGGTCGGCCGGGGAGCTGTTTTTT.

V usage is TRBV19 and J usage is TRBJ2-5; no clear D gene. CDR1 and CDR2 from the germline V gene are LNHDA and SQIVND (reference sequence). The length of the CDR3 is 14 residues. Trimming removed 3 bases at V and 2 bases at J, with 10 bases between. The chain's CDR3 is CASSIVGPQETQYF. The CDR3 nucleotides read TGTGCCAGTAGTATTGTGGGCCCTCAAGAGACCCAGTACTTC.